Following are 4 T cell receptor beta chains from one sample sequenced in a study of cytomegalovirus exposure and HLA in healthy donors. Assay: immunoSEQ multiplex PCR; the TCRdb copy retains only in-frame clones and omits some. The repertoire has under 150,000 clones, approximately 87% of them found once; the top ten carry just under 3%. The sample consisted of PBMCs. These TCRs come from a young man in good health and CMV-seronegative.

This chain joins TRBV9 and TRBJ2-7; the match to TRBD1 covers 9 bases. This CDR3 spans 13 amino acids. Germline V gene sequence: CDR1 SGDLS, CDR2 YYNGEE. J lost 4 bases, V lost 8 bases, and 7 bases had no gene match. CDR3: CARPWTGDYEQYF. The DNA for the CDR3 is TGTGCCAGACCATGGACAGGGGATTACGAGCAGTACTTC.

The rearrangement joins TRBV7-9 to TRBJ1-1; the match to TRBD1 covers 8 bases. The germline gives CDR1 SEHNR, CDR2 FQNEAQ (reference sequence). The CDR3 consists of 17 residues. J lost 2 bases, V lost 5 bases, and 13 bases had no gene match. CDR3 nucleotide sequence: TGTGCCAGCAGCCCGTGGACAGGGCCAACGATAAACACTGAAGCTTTCTTT. Amino acid sequence: CASSPWTGPTINTEAFF.

About this clone itself: The junction does not match germline at one end; this may be a read error. The chain has TRBV2 and TRBJ2-1, with TRBD2 identical over 7 bases. Germline V gene data show CDR1 as SNHLY and CDR2 as FYNNEI. The CDR3 spans 12 residues. The CDR3 DNA sequence: TGTGCCAGCACCGGGGACTACGATGAGCAGTTCTTC. This encodes CASTGDYDEQFF.

This clone was picked up one time. This sample also contains other DNA sequences that code for the same CDR3. The rearrangement joins TRBV6-5 to TRBJ2-2; tentative D call: TRBD2 (6 bases). CDR3 length: 14 amino acids. Germline V lookup: CDR1 MNHEY, CDR2 SVGAGI. V shed 0 bases and J shed 4 bases, with 6 bases lying between them. Written as DNA, the CDR3 is TGTGCCAGCAGTTACTCGGGGGGCACCGGGGAGCTGTTTTTT. Its translation is CASSYSGGTGELFF.